The 15 T cell receptor beta chains below were found in one sample sequenced in a study of neurological immune-mediated disorders. TCRdb used MiXCR to reprocess the 5' RACE reads, holding one entry per CDR3 protein. The sample has 40,000 or so distinct CDR3 sequences; around 2.5% are singletons. Sequencing was done on a sample of PBMCs. Receptor source: a man in his fifties or sixties with multiple sclerosis.

This clonotype was picked up many times. The genes are TRBV5-1 and TRBJ1-4; D unresolved. The CDR3 length is 11 residues. V was clipped by 2 bases and J by 4 bases, with 0 bases between them. Looked up from germline, CDR1 is SGHRS and CDR2 is YFSETQ. This chain's CDR3 is CASSFNEKLFF. The CDR3 DNA follows: TGCGCCAGCAGCTTTAATGAAAAACTGTTTTTT.

At least ten counts were recorded for this clonotype. The genes are TRBV27 and TRBJ2-4, with TRBD1 as a possible D gene (5 bases). Trimming shortened V by 3 bases and J by 0 bases, and 15 bases separated the two germline ends. The CDR3 spans 17 residues. The germline V gene encodes CDR1 MNHEY and CDR2 SMNVEV (reference sequence). This CDR3 reads CASSFPRQNLAKNIQYF. As DNA, the CDR3 is TGTGCCAGCAGTTTCCCGCGACAGAACCTAGCCAAAAACATTCAGTACTTC.

On this clonotype: Relative to the germline gene, one junction end is altered; a read error may explain this. CDR3 bases: TGTGTCAGCAGCTTAGCCTTCCCTGGGGCCAACGTCCTGACTTTC. This codes for CVSSLAFPGANVLTF. This chain uses TRBV7-3 with TRBJ2-6, with unresolved D. Germline CDR1 and CDR2: SGHTA and FQGTGA. CDR3 length equals 15 residues.

This clonotype appeared many times. The DNA for the CDR3 is TGCAGCGTGCCCACTACAGGGACTGCTTTCTTT. It encodes CSVPTTGTAFF. V usage is TRBV29-1 and J usage is TRBJ1-1, with D possibly matching TRBD1 (6 bases). V was shortened by 6 bases and J by 11 bases, with 16 bases between the two germline ends. The germline V gene encodes CDR1 SQVTM and CDR2 ANQGSEA. This CDR3 is built from 11 residues.

This clonotype was picked up many times. The chain couples TRBV12-3 or TRBV12-4 to TRBJ1-1; possible D gene TRBD1, 5 bases. V was shortened by 6 bases and J by 1 base, with 9 bases between the two germline ends. The CDR3 runs 13 residues. This CDR3 reads CASRSGQNTEAFF. The CDR3 nucleotides read TGTGCCAGCAGAAGCGGACAGAACACTGAAGCTTTCTTT.

The table lists this clonotype with many counts. The chain recombines TRBV28 with TRBJ2-1; D is unresolved. CDR3 length: 11 amino acids. In germline, CDR1 is MDHEN, CDR2 SYDVKM. The V and J ends lost 6 bases and 8 bases respectively, with 8 bases between them. CDR3 coding DNA: TGTGCCAGCAGCTCCATGGATGAGCAGTTCTTC. As protein: CASSSMDEQFF.

There are many counts of this clonotype. CDR3 coding DNA: TGTGCCAGCAGTCTTTTCACCGGGAGAGAAACCACCATCGCGAACACCGGGGAGCTGTTTTTT. Translation: CASSLFTGRETTIANTGELFF. V is TRBV6-2 or TRBV6-3 and J is TRBJ2-2, with D perhaps matching TRBD2 (6 bases). V was trimmed by 5 bases and J by 0 bases, leaving 28 bases between them. This CDR3 spans 21 amino acids. Germline V gene lookup returns CDR1 MNHEY and CDR2 SVGEGT.

This clonotype has ten or more counts. This chain uses TRBV4-1 with TRBJ2-7; 7 nucleotides align to TRBD1. Looked up from germline, CDR1 is MGHRA and CDR2 is YSYEKL. The length of the CDR3 is 16 residues. The J segment lost 2 bases and the V segment lost 1 base, leaving 8 bases of the junction unmatched. The CDR3, as DNA: TGCGCCAGCAGCCAAGGGTGGGGACAGAAGGCCTACGAGCAGTACTTC. This codes for CASSQGWGQKAYEQYF.

This clonotype was recorded at least ten times. The chain uses TRBV28 and TRBJ2-5; 7 nucleotides line up with TRBD1. Germline assignment: CDR1 MDHEN and CDR2 SYDVKM. This CDR3 contains 13 residues. Losses at the gene ends were 6 bases for V and 3 bases for J; bases not matched to a gene: 4. This CDR3 reads CASRRQGEETQYF. The CDR3, as DNA: TGTGCCAGCAGACGCCAGGGGGAAGAGACCCAGTACTTC.

This clonotype showed up many times. The chain couples TRBV20-1 to TRBJ1-1; D is unclear. CDR3 length equals 18 residues. Germline loops: CDR1 DFQATT, CDR2 SNEGSKA (reference sequence). V shed 1 base and J shed 1 base, with 22 bases lying between them. In DNA form, the CDR3 reads TGCAGTGCTAGAGGTTTTAATCGGACGCTATGGGAGAACACTGAAGCTTTCTTT. Translating it yields CSARGFNRTLWENTEAFF.

This clonotype has ten or more counts. The gene calls are TRBV20-1 and TRBJ1-2; D call uncertain. The germline V gene encodes CDR1 DFQATT and CDR2 SNEGSKA (reference sequence). Trimming cost V 5 bases and J 4 bases, with 14 bases left between them. The CDR3 consists of 13 residues. CDR3 loop: CSARNDVGYGYTF. In DNA, the CDR3 is TGCAGTGCTCGTAACGACGTGGGCTATGGCTACACCTTC.

This clonotype was observed many times. The V and J genes are TRBV29-1 and TRBJ2-1; TRBD2 matches 11 bases. CDR1 is SQVTM, CDR2 ANQGSEA, per germline. The CDR3 runs to 13 residues. V dropped 6 bases and J dropped 5; count of bases not matched to a gene: 3. CDR3 sequence: CSVLTSGDNEQFF. CDR3 coding DNA: TGCAGCGTCTTGACTAGCGGGGACAATGAGCAGTTCTTC.

This clonotype has at least ten counts. A junction boundary mismatches the germline segment, possibly from a read error. The V gene is TRBV2, the J gene TRBJ2-5; no definite D call. This CDR3 has 12 amino acids. Germline V gene sequence: CDR1 SNHLY, CDR2 FYNNEI. CDR3 nucleotide sequence: TGTGCCAGCAGTGAAATTTGGGGTAGAATGGACTTC. This sequence encodes CASSEIWGRMDF.

This clonotype occurred a few times. The rearrangement uses TRBV12-3 or TRBV12-4 and TRBJ2-7, with D maybe TRBD1 (6 bases). V gave up 5 bases and J gave up 4 bases, with 18 bases separating them. The CDR3 has 15 amino acids. Here the CDR3 reads CASSLWTEIGYEQYF. The CDR3 bases are TGTGCCAGCAGTCTATGGACAGAGATAGGTTACGAGCAGTACTTC.

This clonotype was detected ten times or more. The V and J genes are TRBV7-6 and TRBJ1-1; 9 nucleotides line up with TRBD1. Trimming at V came to 0 bases and at J to 4 bases, leaving 9 bases not matched to a gene. CDR3 size: 17 residues. Germline loops: CDR1 SGHVS, CDR2 FNYEAQ. DNA for the CDR3: TGTGCCAGCAGCTTAGCGTCAGGACAGGGGTTGGGCACTGAAGCTTTCTTT. It codes for CASSLASGQGLGTEAFF. Supplemented by reference TRBV7-6 and TRBJ1-1, the full variable domain reads GAGVSQSPRYKVTKRGQDVALRCDPISGHVSLYWYRQALGQGPEFLTYFNYEAQQDKSGLPNDRFSAERPEGSISTLTIQRTEQRDSAMYRCASSLASGQGLGTEAFFGQGTRLTVV.